This TCR beta chain was identified in a study of regulatory T cells in long-lasting Graves disease. This clonotype has more than one count but fewer than ten. From germline, CDR1 is ENHRY and CDR2 SYGVKD. The CDR3 contains 13 residues. V was clipped by 4 bases and J by 3 bases, with 7 bases between them. Through Arm-PCR of CDR3 regions and iRepertoire HTBI primers, TCR beta libraries were built. From the multiplex PCR reads, TCRdb called clonotypes with MiXCR, one entry per CDR3 protein. Here the sample spans roughly 400,000 distinct CDR3 sequences, about 20% being singletons. Documented time point: persistent/refractory GD, antithyroid drugs over 5 years with positive TRAb. PBMC RNA served as the TCR library source.

This TCR was sampled from a female donor with Graves disease. The gene calls are TRBV10-3 and TRBJ1-5, with D uncertain. The sequenced sample was peripheral blood mononuclear cells (PBMCs), obtained when the disease was refractory, from a patient treated with antithyroid drugs. As DNA, the CDR3 is TGTGCCATCAGTGCCAACTACAATCAGCCCCAGCATTTT. Residues: CAISANYNQPQHF.